This TCR beta chain derives from a study of OX40 agonist ivuxolimab in advanced cancers. With regard to the full study: Ivuxolimab was an agonistic, fully human IgG2 monoclonal antibody directed against OX40 (CD134), a costimulatory receptor. Three dose-escalation patients achieved partial responses, one with hepatocellular carcinoma and two with cutaneous melanoma. Intravenous ivuxolimab was administered to patients every 2 weeks at six dose levels: 0.01, 0.1, 0.3, 1.5, 3 and 10 mg/kg. Of the roughly 52 dose-escalation patients, hepatocellular carcinoma was present in 19, melanoma in approximately 15, renal cell carcinoma in 9 and head and neck cancer in 9. In the dose-escalation cohort, 75% to 90% of patients were male, and the mean age was around 65 years with a range of roughly 20 to 80. Peripheral TCRbeta sequencing aimed to test whether ivuxolimab altered TCR sequence diversity and caused clonal T-cell expansion. Patients were allowed to have had prior anti-PD-1, anti-PD-L1 or anti-CTLA-4 therapy, and approximately 37% of the dose-escalation patients had been treated with checkpoint inhibitors. The monotherapy dose-escalation portion (N ≈ 56 patients) of the phase I ivuxolimab trial is reported in the paper. Study-wide findings and limitations: At doses of 0.1 to 3.0 mg/kg, clonal expansion of both CD4+ and CD8+ blood T cells was observed from baseline to week 6. On average, CD8+ T cells showed more expanded clones than CD4+ T cells after ivuxolimab. Partial responders in the 0.1-3.0 mg/kg groups had among the lowest normalized peripheral clonal expansion, especially among CD8+ T cells. Low levels of normalized T-cell clonal expansion were also seen in some patients who did not respond. The antigen specificity of the clonally expanded peripheral T cells was not determined.

Genomic DNA was extracted from sorted cells for sequencing of the TCRbeta CDR3 region. The immunoSEQ Assay was used to sequence the TCRbeta CDR3 regions. The table was pulled from immuneACCESS by TCRdb, which kept in-frame rearrangements only. Such tables lose some clones; where checked, under half of the loss comes from unresolved V genes, and the rest has no known cause. The sample includes about 48,000 clones, with roughly 85% observed a single time. The top ten clonotypes cover 7.5% to 10% of the sample. The trial excluded patients who had a history of autoimmune disease or who were on systemic immunosuppression. In every dose cohort, peripheral blood was drawn for TCR sequencing at baseline, cycle 4 day 1, and cycle 7 day 1. The samples were taken from a phase I, first-in-human, multicenter, open-label dose-escalation trial of ivuxolimab. Adults with locally advanced or metastatic melanoma, renal cell, hepatocellular, or head and neck squamous cell carcinoma were enrolled in the trial. Before TCR sequencing, CD4+ T cells and CD8+ T cells from peripheral blood were sorted into separate populations.

CDR1 is given as WSHSY and CDR2 as SAAADI, both from the germline V gene. Trimming accounts for 3 bases at V and 4 bases at J, while the number of junction bases matched to no gene is 6. The CDR3, from cysteine to phenylalanine, totals 14 residues. The entry retains the CDR3 DNA only, 42 bases that are in frame from base 1. Comments on this clone: There is no known antigen for this receptor. Base-call qualities are not available, and no considerably larger clone is one nucleotide away.

This clonotype originated in an adult with an advanced solid tumor such as melanoma, head and neck, liver or kidney cancer. The V and J segments used are TRBV10-2 and TRBJ2-7; 7 central bases correspond to TRBD1. The sample here was CD4+ or CD8+ T cells sorted from blood, taken in a trial of the OX40 agonist ivuxolimab. The DNA sequence is TGCGCCAGCAGTGATTTCGAACAGGGGTACGAGCAGTACTTC. The resulting protein is CASSDFEQGYEQYF.